The 4 T cell receptor beta chains given below trace back to one sample, sequenced in a study of radiation and T cells in renal cell carcinoma. As to time point: blood 2 weeks post-SBRT. Sample treatment: 15 Gy SBRT to primary tumor, nephrectomy 4 weeks later. Using immunoSEQ multiplex PCR, the repertoire was profiled, and TCRdb retains in-frame clones only, with some absent. There are roughly 78,000 clones in the sample; more than 75% occur only once, and approximately 5% lies in the top ten. Sequencing used blood, obtained from a patient whose treatment included radiotherapy and nephrectomy. These TCRs come from a man aged 55-75 years with renal cell carcinoma.

This chain links TRBV7-2 with TRBJ2-1; 7 nucleotides match TRBD2. The CDR3 has 15 residues. V trimming: 5 bases; J trimming: 4 bases; junction bases outside the gene matches: 8. The germline V gene encodes CDR1 SGHTA and CDR2 FQGNSA. CDR3 region: CASSPSGTLYNEQFF. CDR3 sequence (DNA): TGTGCCAGCAGCCCCAGCGGGACCCTATACAATGAGCAGTTCTTC.

This rearrangement joins TRBV7-2 to TRBJ2-6; tentative D call: TRBD1 (5 bases). This CDR3 region has 15 residues. Germline V CDR1 and CDR2: SGHTA, FQGNSA. Trimming took off 5 bases at V and 0 bases at J, with 8 bases between the two ends. CDR3 DNA: TGTGCCAGCAGCCCCCAGGGCTCTGGGGCCAACGTCCTGACTTTC. Translating gives CASSPQGSGANVLTF.

The CDR3 is CASSLGQNTEAFF. As DNA, the CDR3 is TGTGCCAGCAGTCTTGGACAGAACACTGAAGCTTTCTTT. This chain connects TRBV6-5 to TRBJ1-1; maybe TRBD1 (5 bases). Trimming shortened V by 5 bases and J by 1 base, and 8 bases separated the two germline ends. Germline CDR1 MNHEY, CDR2 SVGAGI. The CDR3 extends over 13 amino acids.

This sequence joins TRBV2 and TRBJ2-7; D may correspond to TRBD1 or TRBD2 (5 bases each). Trimming removed 7 bases at V and 0 bases at J, with 13 bases between. CDR3 length equals 14 residues. CDR1 and CDR2 (germline): SNHLY, FYNNEI. The CDR3 spells CASMGRPNSYEQYF. CDR3 in DNA: TGTGCCAGCATGGGACGGCCAAACTCCTACGAGCAGTACTTC.